One and the same sample provided the 31 T cell receptor beta chains below, sequenced in a study of T cell responses to AZD1222 COVID-19 vaccine. Sequencing was performed with immunoSEQ multiplex PCR; in TCRdb, only in-frame clones are kept and a portion is missing. The data hold about 59,000 clones, with roughly 87% observed a single time. Sequenced material: peripheral blood, taken 28 days after the second AZD1222 dose. Receptor source: an adult who received the AZD1222 COVID-19 vaccine.

V and J are TRBV6-5 and TRBJ2-7; 8 bases line up with TRBD1. This CDR3 comprises 15 residues. V lost 2 bases to trimming and J lost 2 bases; unmatched junction nucleotides: 5. The germline gives CDR1 MNHEY, CDR2 SVGAGI. The CDR3 DNA reads as TGTGCCAGCAGTTACCGGACAGGGCTACCCTACGAGCAGTACTTC. Protein: CASSYRTGLPYEQYF.

The chain combines TRBV20-1 with TRBJ2-7, with D unresolved. Germline CDR1 and CDR2: DFQATT and SNEGSKA (reference sequence). Trimming left V 2 bases short and J 6 bases short, with 8 bases between. This CDR3 region has 11 residues. DNA for the CDR3: TGCAGTGCTAGAATGGCAAGCGAGCAGTACTTC. Translating it yields CSARMASEQYF.

The CDR3 DNA sequence: TGTGCCAGCAGCCACGGGACTAGCTCCTACAATGAGCAGTTCTTC. It encodes CASSHGTSSYNEQFF. The chain carries TRBV3-1 (or the pseudogene TRBV3-2) and TRBJ2-1, with TRBD2 matching 8 bases. V shed 3 bases and J 0 bases; nucleotides not matched to a gene: 1. Germline V lookup: CDR1 LGHDT, CDR2 YNNKEL (reference sequence). The CDR3 consists of 15 residues.

This chain joins TRBV6-5 and TRBJ2-2, with 11 bases identical to TRBD1. This CDR3 has 15 amino acids. Germline V gene sequence: CDR1 MNHEY, CDR2 SVGAGI. Losses at the gene ends were 8 bases for V and 6 bases for J; bases not matched to a gene: 8. The CDR3 DNA is TGTGCCAGCTGGCGGGACAGGGGGTTCTCCGGGGAGCTGTTTTTT. Encoded protein: CASWRDRGFSGELFF.

The chain joins TRBV27 to TRBJ2-3; TRBD2 is a possible D gene (6 bases). V lost 6 bases, J lost 0 bases, and 10 bases lay in between. There are 14 residues in the CDR3. Germline V lookup: CDR1 MNHEY, CDR2 SMNVEV (reference sequence). CDR3: CASRRGTSTDTQYF. The CDR3 coding sequence is TGTGCCAGCAGGAGAGGGACTAGCACAGATACGCAGTATTTT.

CDR3 in amino acids: CASSSLSGDTYNEQFF. The CDR3 DNA is TGTGCCAGCAGCAGCCTTAGCGGAGATACCTACAATGAGCAGTTCTTC. This chain connects TRBV7-3 to TRBJ2-1; D might be TRBD2 (6 bases). Trimming removed 5 bases from V and 2 bases from J, with 16 bases in between. The length of the CDR3 is 16 residues. Germline lookup yields CDR1 SGHTA and CDR2 FQGTGA.

The chain recombines TRBV5-1 with TRBJ2-1; the match to TRBD2 covers 9 bases. CDR3 length: 17 residues. V gave up 1 base and J gave up 5 bases; unmatched junction bases: 10. Germline CDR1 and CDR2: SGHRS and YFSETQ. The CDR3 is CASSLSIGLAGDNEQFF. Written as DNA, the CDR3 is TGCGCCAGCAGCTTGAGCATCGGGTTAGCGGGGGACAATGAGCAGTTCTTC.

This clone has more than one count but fewer than ten. V and J are TRBV5-6 and TRBJ1-1; unclear D gene. From germline, CDR1 is SGHDT and CDR2 YYEEEE. The V end lost 1 base, the J end lost 4 bases, and 5 bases lay between the germline ends. The CDR3 is 12 amino acids. The chain's CDR3 is CASSLFPTEAFF. The DNA of the CDR3 is TGTGCCAGCAGCTTGTTCCCCACTGAAGCTTTCTTT.

This chain connects TRBV28 to TRBJ2-2; no clear D. Trimming took 5 bases from V and 9 from J, leaving 10 bases between them. This CDR3 has 12 amino acids. From germline, CDR1 is MDHEN and CDR2 SYDVKM. The CDR3 spells CASSPWVRELFF. CDR3 nucleotides: TGTGCCAGCAGTCCTTGGGTGAGGGAGCTGTTTTTT.

The chain's CDR3 is CANAGTGNTGELFF. CDR3 sequence (DNA): TGTGCCAACGCCGGGACAGGGAACACCGGGGAGCTGTTTTTT. This chain links TRBV10-3 with TRBJ2-2; 8 positions match TRBD1. The germline gives CDR1 ENHRY, CDR2 SYGVKD. V lost 10 bases, J lost 1 base, and 5 bases stayed unmatched. This CDR3 has 14 residues.

The rearrangement uses TRBV19 and TRBJ1-1; D call uncertain. Germline V gene data show CDR1 as LNHDA and CDR2 as SQIVND (reference sequence). The CDR3 extends over 15 amino acids. Trimming removed 2 bases from V and 5 bases from J, with 15 bases in between. The CDR3 DNA follows: TGTGCCAGTAGTATATCGGTCGCGCTTGGGACTGAAGCTTTCTTT. Translated: CASSISVALGTEAFF.

The chain couples TRBV29-1 to TRBJ1-1; 7 bases line up with TRBD1. The CDR3 has 14 amino acids. V trimming: 7 bases; J trimming: 0 bases; junction bases outside the gene matches: 8. Looked up from germline, CDR1 is SQVTM and CDR2 is ANQGSEA. Written as DNA, the CDR3 is TGCAGCGCCGATCAGGGGGGAATGAACACTGAAGCTTTCTTT. Its translation is CSADQGGMNTEAFF.

This clone was counted between two and nine times. The chain links TRBV5-1 to TRBJ2-2; no reliable D call. V was shortened by 3 bases and J by 4 bases, with 10 bases between the two germline ends. CDR3 size: 14 residues. Germline V gives CDR1 SGHRS, CDR2 YFSETQ. The CDR3 sequence: CASSSSGVTGELFF. CDR3 DNA: TGCGCCAGCAGCTCGTCTGGGGTCACCGGGGAGCTGTTTTTT.

The rearrangement uses TRBV13 and TRBJ1-3, with 8 bases that match TRBD1. The germline V gene encodes CDR1 PRHDT and CDR2 FYEKMQ (reference sequence). V gave up 5 bases and J gave up 8 bases; unmatched junction bases: 8. The CDR3 is made up of 14 amino acids. The CDR3 nucleotides are TGTGCCAGCAGCGGGGACAGGAAGGCATACACCATATATTTT. It translates to CASSGDRKAYTIYF.

Here the CDR3 reads CASSEWDETYGYTF. DNA of the CDR3: TGCGCCAGCAGTGAATGGGACGAAACGTATGGCTACACCTTC. V is TRBV10-2 and J is TRBJ1-2, with D maybe TRBD1 (5 bases). The CDR3 has 14 amino acids. V lost 3 bases to trimming and J lost 5 bases, with 13 bases between them. Germline loops: CDR1 WSHSY, CDR2 SAAADI.

The rearrangement links TRBV3-1 (or the pseudogene TRBV3-2) to TRBJ1-2; tentative D call: TRBD1 (5 bases). Germline CDR1 reads LGHDT; CDR2 reads YNNKEL (reference sequence). CDR3 length equals 14 residues. Trimming cost V 3 bases and J 13 bases, with 21 bases left between them. The CDR3 spells CASSQGPDRRRSTF. The CDR3 nucleotides are TGTGCCAGCAGCCAGGGGCCGGACCGCCGTAGAAGCACCTTC.

V is TRBV2 and J is TRBJ2-1; possibly TRBD1 for D (6 bases). The V gene's germline CDR1 is SNHLY and CDR2 FYNNEI. This CDR3 has 13 amino acids. V dropped 9 bases and J dropped 5 bases, with 14 bases sitting between them. CDR3 protein: CASESTGNNEQFF. DNA for the CDR3: TGTGCCAGTGAGTCGACAGGCAACAATGAGCAGTTCTTC.

V gene TRBV7-8 combines with J gene TRBJ1-2, with a tentative D call TRBD1 (6 bases). This CDR3 spans 15 amino acids. Per germline, CDR1 SGHVS and CDR2 FQNEAQ. With 0 bases removed from V and 11 bases from J, the gap between germline ends came to 19 bases. The CDR3 region has the DNA TGTGCCAGCAGCTTAGCGTTTGGGGGGGGCCCTGGGTACACCTTC. Translation: CASSLAFGGGPGYTF.

This clone was seen a single time. V usage is TRBV6-2 or TRBV6-3 and J usage is TRBJ1-2; weak D call: TRBD1 (5 bases). This CDR3 has 16 amino acids. Trimming removed 4 bases from V and 4 bases from J, with 19 bases in between. CDR1 and CDR2 from the germline V gene are MNHEY and SVGEGT. The DNA of the CDR3 is TGTGCCAGCAGTTCCCCAAGTAGCGGAGGGGTCTATGGCTACACCTTC. It translates to CASSSPSSGGVYGYTF.

The chain uses TRBV7-9 and TRBJ1-1; TRBD1 might be the D (6 bases). Germline CDR1 SEHNR, CDR2 FQNEAQ (reference sequence). The length of the CDR3 is 15 residues. The V gene lost 1 base and the J gene lost 1 base, with 10 bases spanning the gap. The CDR3 protein is CASSLGTRGNTEAFF. The DNA for the CDR3 is TGTGCCAGCAGCTTAGGGACCAGGGGGAACACTGAAGCTTTCTTT. Filled out from reference TRBV7-9 and TRBJ1-1, the complete variable domain reads DTGVSQNPRHKITKRGQNVTFRCDPISEHNRLYWYRQTLGQGPEFLTYFQNEAQLEKSRLLSDRFSAERPKGSFSTLEIQRTEQGDSAMYLCASSLGTRGNTEAFFGQGTRLTVV.

The gene calls are TRBV5-1 and TRBJ2-7; no definite D call. The CDR3 covers 14 residues. V shed 1 base and J shed 0 bases, with 8 bases lying between them. Germline V lookup: CDR1 SGHRS, CDR2 YFSETQ. For the CDR3, the DNA is TGCGCCAGCAGCTTGTCATCCCGCTCCTACGAGCAGTACTTC. Translated: CASSLSSRSYEQYF.

V is TRBV4-1 and J is TRBJ2-7; unclear D gene. From germline, CDR1 is MGHRA and CDR2 YSYEKL. V was trimmed by 0 bases and J by 0 bases, leaving 9 bases between them. This CDR3 has 15 amino acids. The CDR3: CASSQEVAFSYEQYF. DNA for the CDR3: TGCGCCAGCAGCCAAGAAGTAGCTTTCTCCTACGAGCAGTACTTC.

This clone has a single count. This chain connects TRBV5-1 to TRBJ1-6; 8 nucleotides agree with TRBD1. This CDR3 region has 14 residues. V was pared by 3 bases and J by 10 bases, with 6 bases of the junction left unmatched. From germline, CDR1 is SGHRS and CDR2 YFSETQ. DNA of the CDR3: TGCGCCAGCAGCTCAGACAGGGGTAAATCACCCCTCCACTTT. Its protein product is CASSSDRGKSPLHF.

This clone has only one observation. The chain couples TRBV5-1 to TRBJ2-1, with D unclear. CDR1 is SGHRS, CDR2 YFSETQ, per germline. Trimming removed 5 bases at V and 9 bases at J, with 15 bases between. This CDR3 is built from 13 residues. The CDR3 DNA reads as TGCGCCAGCAGATTCGGTCAGTACGTTGAGCAGTTCTTC. Translated: CASRFGQYVEQFF.

This chain uses TRBV14 with TRBJ2-2, with 10 bases matching TRBD1. The CDR3 covers 17 residues. Germline V gene lookup returns CDR1 SGHDN and CDR2 FVKESK. After removal of 1 base from V and 5 bases from J, the junction contained 7 bases not matched to a gene. For the CDR3, the DNA is TGTGCCAGCAGCCAAGGCCGCCGGGACAGGGGAACCGGGGAGCTGTTTTTT. It specifies CASSQGRRDRGTGELFF.

The V and J genes are TRBV2 and TRBJ2-1; D gene ambiguous. Trimming shortened V by 10 bases and J by 8 bases, and 15 bases separated the two germline ends. CDR1 SNHLY and CDR2 FYNNEI come from the germline V gene. CDR3 length: 12 amino acids. For the CDR3, the DNA is TGTGCCACCAAGGGCGAGGCGGATGAGCAGTTCTTC. Encoded protein: CATKGEADEQFF.

The chain links TRBV10-2 to TRBJ2-5, with 9 bases matching TRBD2. V lost 3 bases, J lost 5 bases, and 13 bases stayed unmatched. CDR3 length: 17 amino acids. Germline V gene lookup returns CDR1 WSHSY and CDR2 SAAADI. CDR3 nucleotides: TGCGCCAGCAGTGATTCCAGGGCGGGAGGGCCATTGGAGACCCAGTACTTC. Encoded protein: CASSDSRAGGPLETQYF.

The rearrangement joins TRBV11-3 to TRBJ1-6; a weak D match, TRBD1 (6 bases). The V end was cut by 5 bases, the J end by 10 bases, with 12 bases between. The germline CDR1 and CDR2 sequences are SGHNT and YENEEA. CDR3 length: 13 residues. The DNA of the CDR3 is TGTGCCAGCAGCCTCCTACAGGGATCACCCCTCCACTTT. It translates to CASSLLQGSPLHF.

The rearrangement joins TRBV3-1 (or the pseudogene TRBV3-2) to TRBJ2-3; D gene unclear. CDR1 and CDR2 (germline): LGHDT, YNNKEL (reference sequence). This CDR3 contains 15 residues. V was clipped by 1 base and J by 1 base, with 9 bases between them. The CDR3 reads CASSQGYRRTDTQYF. CDR3 coding DNA: TGTGCCAGCAGCCAAGGTTACAGACGCACAGATACGCAGTATTTT.

The chain carries TRBV7-9 and TRBJ1-1, with D unclear. The CDR3 runs to 11 residues. Per the germline V gene, CDR1 is SEHNR and CDR2 is FQNEAQ (reference sequence). V lost 4 bases, J lost 11 bases, and 11 bases lay in between. The chain's CDR3 is CASSSGPGAFF. In DNA, the CDR3 is TGTGCCAGCAGCTCCGGTCCGGGGGCTTTCTTT.

The rearrangement joins TRBV6-5 to TRBJ1-1; D unresolved. With 7 bases removed from V and 0 bases from J, the gap between germline ends came to 9 bases. The CDR3 sequence is 13 residues long. The V gene's germline CDR1 is MNHEY and CDR2 SVGAGI. CDR3 DNA: TGTGCCAGCACGAACCTGGTGAACACTGAAGCTTTCTTT. This codes for CASTNLVNTEAFF.